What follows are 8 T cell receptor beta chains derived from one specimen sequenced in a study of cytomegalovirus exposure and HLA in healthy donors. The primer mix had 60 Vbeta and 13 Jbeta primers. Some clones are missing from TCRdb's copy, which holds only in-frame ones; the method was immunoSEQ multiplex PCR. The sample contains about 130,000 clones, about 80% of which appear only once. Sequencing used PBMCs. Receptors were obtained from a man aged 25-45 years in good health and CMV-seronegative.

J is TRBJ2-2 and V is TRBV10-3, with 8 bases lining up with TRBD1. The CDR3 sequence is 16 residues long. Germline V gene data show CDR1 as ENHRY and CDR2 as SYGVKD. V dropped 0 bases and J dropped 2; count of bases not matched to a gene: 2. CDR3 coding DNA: TGTGCCATCAGTGAGTCGGGACAGGTAAACACCGGGGAGCTGTTTTTT. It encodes CAISESGQVNTGELFF.

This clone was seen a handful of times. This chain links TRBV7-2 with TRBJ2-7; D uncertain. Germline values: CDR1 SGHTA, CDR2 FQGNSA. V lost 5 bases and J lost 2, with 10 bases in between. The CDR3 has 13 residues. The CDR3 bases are TGTGCCAGCAGCACCCAGACTCCCTACGAGCAGTACTTC. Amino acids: CASSTQTPYEQYF. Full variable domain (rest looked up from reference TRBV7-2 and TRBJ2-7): GAGVSQSPSNKVTEKGKDVELRCDPISGHTALYWYRQSLGQGLEFLIYFQGNSAPDKSGLPSDRFSAERTGGSVSTLTIQRTQQEDSAVYLCASSTQTPYEQYFGPGTRLTVT.

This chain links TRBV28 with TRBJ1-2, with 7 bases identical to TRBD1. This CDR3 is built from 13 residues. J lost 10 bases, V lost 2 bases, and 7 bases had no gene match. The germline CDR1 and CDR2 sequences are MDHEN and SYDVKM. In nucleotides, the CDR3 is TGTGCCAGCAGTTTAAACGACAGGGTGGACTACACCTTC. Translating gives CASSLNDRVDYTF.

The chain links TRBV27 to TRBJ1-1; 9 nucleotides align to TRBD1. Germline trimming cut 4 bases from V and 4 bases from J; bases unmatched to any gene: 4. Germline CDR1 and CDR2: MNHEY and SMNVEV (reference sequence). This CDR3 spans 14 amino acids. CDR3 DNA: TGTGCCAGCAGTTCCGGACAGGGGAGCACTGAAGCTTTCTTT. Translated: CASSSGQGSTEAFF.

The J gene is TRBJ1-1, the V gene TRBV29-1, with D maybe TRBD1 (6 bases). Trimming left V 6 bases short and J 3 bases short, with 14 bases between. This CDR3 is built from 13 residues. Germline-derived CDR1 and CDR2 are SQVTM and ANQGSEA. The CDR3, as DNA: TGCAGCGTAGCGAGGGGGTTGGACACTGAAGCTTTCTTT. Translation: CSVARGLDTEAFF.

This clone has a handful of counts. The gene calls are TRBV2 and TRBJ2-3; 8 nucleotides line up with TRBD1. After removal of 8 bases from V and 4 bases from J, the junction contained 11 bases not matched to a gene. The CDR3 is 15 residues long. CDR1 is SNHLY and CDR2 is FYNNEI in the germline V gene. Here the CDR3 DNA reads TGTGCCAGCGGCCAGGGGGCTAGTATACCAGATACGCAGTATTTT. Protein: CASGQGASIPDTQYF.

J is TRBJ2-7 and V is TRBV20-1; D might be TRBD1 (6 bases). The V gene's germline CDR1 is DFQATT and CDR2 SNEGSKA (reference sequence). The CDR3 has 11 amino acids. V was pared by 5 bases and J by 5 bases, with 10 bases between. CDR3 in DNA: TGCAGTGCTCATCAGGGGAACGAGCAGTACTTC. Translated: CSAHQGNEQYF.

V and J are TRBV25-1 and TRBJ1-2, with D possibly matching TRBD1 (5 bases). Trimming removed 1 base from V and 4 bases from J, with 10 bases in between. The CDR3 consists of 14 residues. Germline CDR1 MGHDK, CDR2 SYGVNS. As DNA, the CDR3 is TGTGCCAGCAGTGAATCCGGCAGGGTCTATGGCTACACCTTC. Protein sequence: CASSESGRVYGYTF.